The 9 T cell receptor beta chains reported below all come from one sample, sequenced in a study of shared clonotypes between healthy human individuals. Using immunoSEQ multiplex PCR, the repertoire was profiled, and TCRdb retains in-frame clones only, with some absent. The table has 1,500,000 or so clones, roughly 96% seen once; the top ten hold about 1.2%. The sample taken for sequencing was naive CD4+ T cells sorted from blood. Subset here: CD45RA+ positively selected. The receptor source for this set is a man aged 25-45 years in good health.

This chain joins TRBV4-1 and TRBJ2-5; D unresolved. Trimming cost V 0 bases and J 1 base, with 12 bases left between them. The CDR3 sequence is 16 residues long. Germline values: CDR1 MGHRA, CDR2 YSYEKL. CDR3 in amino acids: CASSQDPWVAQETQYF. The DNA of the CDR3 is TGCGCCAGCAGCCAAGATCCCTGGGTGGCCCAAGAGACCCAGTACTTC.

The chain recombines TRBV5-5 with TRBJ2-2, with D unclear. CDR1 is SGHKS, CDR2 YYEKEE, per germline (reference sequence). The germline V and J ends were trimmed by 4 bases and 4 bases, with 17 bases remaining between them. The length of the CDR3 is 16 residues. This chain's CDR3 is CASSRDRKRSTGELFF. The CDR3 region has the DNA TGTGCCAGCAGCCGCGATCGTAAGCGATCCACCGGGGAGCTGTTTTTT. Variable domain in full (rest from reference TRBV5-5 and TRBJ2-2): DAGVTQSPTHLIKTRGQQVTLRCSPISGHKSVSWYQQVLGQGPQFIFQYYEKEERGRGNFPDRFSARQFPNYSSELNVNALLLGDSALYLCASSRDRKRSTGELFFGEGSRLTVL.

The chain is built from TRBV13 and TRBJ2-2; D not resolved. V was shortened by 3 bases and J by 0 bases, with 5 bases between the two germline ends. CDR3 size: 14 residues. The germline V gene encodes CDR1 PRHDT and CDR2 FYEKMQ (reference sequence). CDR3 nucleotide sequence: TGTGCCAGCAGCTTGCATACGAACACCGGGGAGCTGTTTTTT. As protein: CASSLHTNTGELFF.

This sequence joins TRBV18 and TRBJ2-2; D is uncertain. The germline V gene encodes CDR1 KGHSH and CDR2 LQKENI. The CDR3 has 16 residues. Trimming took off 5 bases at V and 6 bases at J, with 19 bases between the two ends. The CDR3 sequence is CASSEAGGVRSGELFF. The CDR3 nucleotides read TGTGCCAGCTCAGAGGCAGGCGGAGTCAGGTCCGGGGAGCTGTTTTTT. Drawing the rest from reference TRBV18 and TRBJ2-2, the complete variable domain is NAGVMQNPRHLVRRRGQEARLRCSPMKGHSHVYWYRQLPEEGLKFMVYLQKENIIDESGMPKERFSAEFPKEGPSILRIQQVVRGDSAAYFCASSEAGGVRSGELFFGEGSRLTVL.

The gene calls are TRBV5-4 and TRBJ2-3; weak D call: TRBD2 (5 bases). CDR3 length: 16 amino acids. Deletions cut 1 base from V and 0 bases from J, with 12 bases between. Germline assignment: CDR1 SGHNT and CDR2 YYREEE (reference sequence). The CDR3 loop is CASSLLLDGSTDTQYF. DNA of the CDR3: TGTGCCAGCAGCTTGTTACTAGACGGCAGCACAGATACGCAGTATTTT.

The chain employs TRBV7-9 and TRBJ2-3, with D possibly TRBD1 on 6 matching bases. V was shortened by 5 bases and J by 13 bases, with 16 bases between the two germline ends. CDR1 is SEHNR, CDR2 FQNEAQ, per germline (reference sequence). The CDR3 runs 12 residues. The CDR3: CASSPTGIRKYF. In DNA form, the CDR3 reads TGTGCCAGCAGCCCCACAGGGATCCGCAAGTATTTT.

About this clone: Other DNA sequences in the same sample also yield this CDR3. The V call is TRBV30, the J call TRBJ1-2; 7 nucleotides match TRBD1. The trim removed 2 bases at V and 4 bases at J, leaving 4 bases unmatched. Germline V gene lookup returns CDR1 GTSNPN and CDR2 SVGIG (reference sequence). There are 13 residues in the CDR3. For the CDR3, the DNA is TGTGCCTGGAGTCTCGACAGGGCCTATGGCTACACCTTC. This gives the protein CAWSLDRAYGYTF.

In the case of this clone: Compared with germline, one end of the junction differs, possibly owing to a read error. The chain joins TRBV11-2 to TRBJ1-1, with 8 positions matching TRBD1. The CDR3 loop spans 14 amino acids. Germline V gene sequence: CDR1 SGHAT, CDR2 FQNNGV. In nucleotides, the CDR3 is TGTGCCAGCAGCTTAGAGTCCTTCGAGGACAGGGCCCAGTTT. Protein: CASSLESFEDRAQF.

The chain employs TRBV2 and TRBJ2-7; the D call may be TRBD1 or TRBD2 (6 bases each). CDR3 size: 18 residues. V dropped 4 bases and J dropped 2 bases, with 24 bases sitting between them. Germline-derived CDR1 and CDR2 are SNHLY and FYNNEI. The CDR3 reads CASSASPRRAGEAYEQYF. CDR3 DNA sequence: TGTGCCAGCAGTGCGAGTCCCCGCCGGGCAGGGGAGGCCTACGAGCAGTACTTC.